This T cell receptor beta chain was sequenced in a study of T-cell reconstitution after alpha-beta-depleted transplantation in children (dated by TCRdb to the mid-2010s). For context, the study as a whole: Using TCR repertoire profiling, the study followed T-cell immune reconstitution in a quantitative way in children after TCRalphabeta/CD19-depleted allogeneic hematopoietic cell transplantation.

The library relied on PCR. The data were produced on an Illumina HiSeq 2500. To normalize quantification of the TCRbeta repertoire, the TCR libraries were built with molecular barcoding that relied on unique molecular identifiers. The public reads were run again by TCRdb, first through fastp at Q25 and then through MiXCR, and only productive beta chains were kept. All rows with the same CDR3 protein become a single entry with the most common DNA and genes. The sample has 350,000 to 450,000 distinct CDR3 sequences on record, approximately 20% of them singletons. The top ten constitute around 4% of the sample. Per the germline V gene, MDHEN is the CDR1 and SYDVKM is the CDR2. V is clipped by 1 base and J by 5 bases, and the sequence between their germline boundaries is 13 bases long. Inclusive of the bounding cysteine and phenylalanine, the CDR3 is 15 residues long. Only the CDR3 portion is preserved as DNA: 45 bases, with reading frame beginning at the first base.

On this clonotype itself: Its antigen target is currently unknown. Base qualities were left out, and no much larger clone turns up one base away.

The sequence joins TRBV28 to TRBJ2-3; the D gene cannot be resolved reliably. The sequences come from PBMCs from the stem cell graft donor, collected from the stem cell graft. This receptor was taken from a human donor who donated a stem cell graft to a child with acute myeloid leukemia. The nucleotides read TGTGCCAGCAGTTTATCGGGCCAAACCCAAGATACGCAGTATTTT. Its amino acids are CASSLSGQTQDTQYF. The CDR3 plus the reference TRBV28 and TRBJ2-3 genes for the other parts give the full variable domain: DVKVTQSSRYLVKRTGEKVFLECVQDMDHENMFWYRQDPGLGLRLIYFSYDVKMKEKGDIPEGYSVSREKKERFSLILESASTNQTSMYLCASSLSGQTQDTQYFGPGTRLTVL.